This TCR beta chain came from a study of cytomegalovirus exposure and HLA in healthy donors. 13 Jbeta primers and 60 Vbeta primers were used for the PCR. The repertoire was sequenced with immunoSEQ multiplex PCR; TCRdb's copy has only in-frame clones and lacks some. Among around 140,000 clones listed, 75% to 85% were seen once. V gave up 5 bases and J gave up 7 bases; unmatched junction bases: 11. The CDR3 runs to 16 residues. Germline assignment: CDR1 MDHEN and CDR2 SYDVKM. This clone was seen once. Its matching antigen is unknown. Regarding the study as a whole: Apparent HLA restriction characterized most CMV-associated TCR beta chains in a later analysis. Among TCR beta chains of equal frequency, HLA-associated ones were more clonally expanded in a later analysis.

The chain has TRBV28 and TRBJ1-6, with 7 bases that match TRBD1. Sequenced: PBMCs. The sequence was obtained from a female donor in good health and CMV-seropositive. Written as DNA, the CDR3 is TGTGCCAGCAGTCCGAGCAGGGGGGCAAAGAATTCACCCCTCCACTTT. Translating gives CASSPSRGAKNSPLHF.